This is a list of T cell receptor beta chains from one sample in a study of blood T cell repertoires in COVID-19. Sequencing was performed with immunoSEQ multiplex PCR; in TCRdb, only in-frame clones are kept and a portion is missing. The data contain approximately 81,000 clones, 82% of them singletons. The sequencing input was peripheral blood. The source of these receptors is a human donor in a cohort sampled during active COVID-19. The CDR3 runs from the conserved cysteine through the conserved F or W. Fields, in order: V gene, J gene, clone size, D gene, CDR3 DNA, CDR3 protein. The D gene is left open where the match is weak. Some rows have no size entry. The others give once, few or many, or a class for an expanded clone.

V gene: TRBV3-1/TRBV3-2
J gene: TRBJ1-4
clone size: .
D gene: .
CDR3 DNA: TGTGCCAGCAGAGGGAGGGGGGCAACTAATGAAAAACTGTTTTTT
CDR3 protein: CASRGRGATNEKLFF

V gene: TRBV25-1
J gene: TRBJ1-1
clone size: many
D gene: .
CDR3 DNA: TGTGCCAGCAGTGACCTCAGGGGTTTAGCTTTCTTT
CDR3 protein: CASSDLRGLAFF

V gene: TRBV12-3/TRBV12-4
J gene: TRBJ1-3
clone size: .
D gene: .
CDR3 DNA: TGTGCCAGCAGAGTGAGCTCTGGAAACACCATATATTTT
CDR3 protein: CASRVSSGNTIYF

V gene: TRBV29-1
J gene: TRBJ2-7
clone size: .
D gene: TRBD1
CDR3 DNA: TGCAGCGTTGAGGCAGGGGGCGGCCTAAGGGAGCAGTACTTC
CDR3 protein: CSVEAGGGLREQYF

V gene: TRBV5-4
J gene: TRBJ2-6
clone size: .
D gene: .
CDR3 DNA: TGTGCCAGCAGCGGGGGAGGAACCAGCTCTGGGGCCAACGTCCTGACTTTC
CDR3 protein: CASSGGGTSSGANVLTF

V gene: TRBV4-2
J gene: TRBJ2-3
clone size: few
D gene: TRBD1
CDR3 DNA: TGTGCCAGCAGCCAAGATCACTGGGGACAGGGCCCAGATACGCAGTATTTT
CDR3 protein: CASSQDHWGQGPDTQYF

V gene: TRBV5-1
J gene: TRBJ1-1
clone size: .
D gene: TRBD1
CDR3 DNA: TGCGCCAGCAGCCTATCCGGGACAGTTAACACTGAAGCTTTCTTT
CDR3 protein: CASSLSGTVNTEAFF

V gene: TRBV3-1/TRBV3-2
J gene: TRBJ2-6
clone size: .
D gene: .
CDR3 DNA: TGTGCCAGCAGCCAAGATCTTCTCGTCGGACGGGGAGTCTCTGGGGCCAACGTCCTGACTTTC
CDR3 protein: CASSQDLLVGRGVSGANVLTF

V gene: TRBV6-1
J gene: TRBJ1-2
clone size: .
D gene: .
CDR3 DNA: TGTGCCAGCAGTGAACAGGGGAGACAGGCAGCTTATGGCTACACCTTC
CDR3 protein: CASSEQGRQAAYGYTF

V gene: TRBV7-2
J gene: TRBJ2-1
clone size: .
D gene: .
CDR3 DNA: TGTGCCAGCAGCTCATCGGGGTTCATGACCGCCTACAATGAGCAGTTCTTC
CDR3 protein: CASSSSGFMTAYNEQFF

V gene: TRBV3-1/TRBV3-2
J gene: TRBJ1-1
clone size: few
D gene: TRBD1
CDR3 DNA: TGTGCCAGCAGCTACAGACAGGGTGGAGGCACTGAAGCTTTCTTT
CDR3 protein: CASSYRQGGGTEAFF

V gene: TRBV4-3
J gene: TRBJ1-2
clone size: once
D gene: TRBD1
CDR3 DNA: TGCGCCAGCAGCCAAGACAGACAGGGCTCCAGGAGTGGCTATGGCTACACCTTC
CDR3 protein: CASSQDRQGSRSGYGYTF

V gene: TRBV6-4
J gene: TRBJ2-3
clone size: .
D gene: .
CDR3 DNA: TGTGCCAGCAGTGACCAGCTTGTCGGGACAAGTGATATGGATACGCAGTATTTT
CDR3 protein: CASSDQLVGTSDMDTQYF

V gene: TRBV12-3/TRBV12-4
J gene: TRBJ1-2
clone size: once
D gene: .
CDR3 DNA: TGTGCCAGCAGACTCGCTTATGGCTACACCTTC
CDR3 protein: CASRLAYGYTF